This T cell receptor (beta chain) was observed in a study of TIL therapy for anti-PD-1-resistant metastatic lung cancer. Study-level background: Tumors had a median PD-L1 proportion score of around 6%. Broader study findings: After infusion, TIL clonotypes partly replaced peripheral T cells and declined over months.

The immunoSEQ assay was v3. Libraries were sequenced to 2 million or so read pairs (survey) or about 5-6 million (deep). Sequencing used immunoSEQ multiplex PCR; TCRdb keeps in-frame clones, though not all of them. This sample has some 60,000 clones, with around 67% found just once. CDR1 is MNHEY and CDR2 is SVGAGI in the germline V gene. The length of the CDR3 is 14 residues. V lost 6 bases and J lost 2, with 11 bases in between. Regarding time point: pre-treatment sample, taken before nivolumab and TIL therapy. Stage 4 NSCLC adults joined between October 2017 and January 2020. Of note for this clone: What it recognizes is unknown.

The sample here was blood, taken at baseline. V and J are TRBV6-5 and TRBJ1-5, with TRBD1 as a possible D gene (5 bases). The source is a person aged 30 to 80 with non-small cell lung cancer. The CDR3 coding sequence is TGTGCCAGCAGGGGGTGGGGGGGCAATCAGCCCCAGCATTTT. Its protein product is CASRGWGGNQPQHF.